The 9 T cell receptor beta chains below come from one sample, sequenced in a study of cytomegalovirus exposure and HLA in healthy donors. In the PCR, 60 Vbeta and 13 Jbeta primers were used. Produced via immunoSEQ multiplex PCR; TCRdb's table is partial and in-frame only. The sample carries about 190,000 clones, 75% to 80% recorded once. The sample taken for sequencing was PBMCs. The receptor source for this set is a woman aged 25 to 39 in good health and CMV-seropositive.

This chain links TRBV19 with TRBJ1-5, with 9 bases lining up with TRBD1. With V trimmed by 8 bases and J by 0 bases, 14 bases remained unmatched. Germline V gene sequence: CDR1 LNHDA, CDR2 SQIVND (reference sequence). This CDR3 spans 18 amino acids. The CDR3: CASGGATGGFYSNQPQHF. The CDR3 region has the DNA TGTGCCAGTGGGGGGGCGACAGGGGGGTTTTATAGCAATCAGCCCCAGCATTTT.

The chain has TRBV27 and TRBJ1-5, with TRBD1 matching over 10 bases. The CDR3 consists of 16 residues. J gave up 6 bases and V 2 bases, and 7 bases lay outside the gene matches. Per germline, CDR1 MNHEY and CDR2 SMNVEV (reference sequence). CDR3 protein: CASSLRGTGVRQPQHF. The DNA of the CDR3 is TGTGCCAGCAGTTTACGTGGGACAGGGGTTCGTCAGCCCCAGCATTTT.

The chain employs TRBV2 and TRBJ1-2; 7 positions agree with TRBD1. The germline CDR1 and CDR2 sequences are SNHLY and FYNNEI. Trimming cost V 5 bases and J 0 bases; bases outside gene matches: 3. This CDR3 has 14 residues. The CDR3 DNA is TGTGCCAGCAGTAGTCAGGGGGCTAACTATGGCTACACCTTC. It yields the protein CASSSQGANYGYTF.

The CDR3: CASSLRFQGAGDTQYF. Here the CDR3 DNA reads TGTGCCAGCAGCTTACGGTTTCAGGGGGCCGGCGATACGCAGTATTTT. The chain carries TRBV11-3 and TRBJ2-3; 8 nucleotides line up with TRBD1. Losses at the gene ends were 2 bases for V and 6 bases for J; bases not matched to a gene: 10. CDR3 length: 16 amino acids. The germline CDR1 and CDR2 sequences are SGHNT and YENEEA.

Only a few counts were recorded for this clone. The chain has TRBV9 and TRBJ2-7, with 11 nucleotides matching TRBD1. With V trimmed by 3 bases and J by 3 bases, 8 bases remained unmatched. Germline V gives CDR1 SGDLS, CDR2 YYNGEE. The CDR3 is 16 amino acids. The CDR3, as DNA: TGTGCCAGCAGCGCGAACCCCGGGACAGGGGGCTACGAGCAGTACTTC. It translates to CASSANPGTGGYEQYF.

This sequence joins TRBV2 and TRBJ2-3; perhaps TRBD2 as D (6 bases). V was shortened by 7 bases and J by 5 bases, with 13 bases between the two germline ends. Germline values: CDR1 SNHLY, CDR2 FYNNEI. CDR3 size: 13 residues. CDR3 residues: CASILRREDTQYF. CDR3 coding DNA: TGTGCCAGCATCCTCCGGCGGGAAGATACGCAGTATTTT.

In this sample, this clone turned up once. The chain couples TRBV10-3 to TRBJ2-1; 10 bases are a match to TRBD2. Trimming at V came to 4 bases and at J to 9 bases, leaving 9 bases not matched to a gene. CDR1 is ENHRY, CDR2 SYGVKD, per germline. The CDR3 spans 15 residues. The CDR3 nucleotides are TGTGCCATCAGTGTGAAGCTAGCGGGAGAAGGTGAGCAGTTCTTC. As protein: CAISVKLAGEGEQFF.

This chain links TRBV5-1 with TRBJ2-5; 7 nucleotides match TRBD2. The CDR3 is 13 amino acids. Germline CDR1 and CDR2: SGHRS and YFSETQ. The trim removed 7 bases at V and 5 bases at J, leaving 8 bases unmatched. This CDR3 is CASWLSGEETQYF. Here the CDR3 DNA reads TGCGCCAGCTGGTTAAGCGGGGAGGAGACCCAGTACTTC.

The chain couples TRBV7-9 to TRBJ1-2, with a possible D match to TRBD1 (5 bases). The CDR3 extends over 16 amino acids. V dropped 5 bases and J dropped 3 bases, with 19 bases sitting between them. Germline loops: CDR1 SEHNR, CDR2 FQNEAQ (reference sequence). The CDR3 protein is CASSPIITTVDYGYTF. In DNA, the CDR3 is TGTGCCAGCAGCCCCATAATAACGACAGTAGACTATGGCTACACCTTC.